Listed below are T cell receptor beta chains from one sample, sequenced in a study of somatic mutations in cytotoxic T cells in rheumatoid arthritis. TCRdb's table, derived via immunoSEQ multiplex PCR, lists solely in-frame clones and lacks some. The sample has over 10,000 clones, just under 75% seen once. Sample: CD8+ T cells sorted from blood. The origin of the receptors is a woman aged 40 to 50 in good health. Both conserved end residues are part of each CDR3. Each record gives: D gene, V gene, clone size, J gene, CDR3 length, CDR3 protein, CDR3 DNA. D genes are given only for firm matches. Not all rows give a size; the values are once, few, many and, for expanded clones, a class.

>TRBD1|TRBV28|.|TRBJ1-6|17
CASSLVTGVAGSSPLHF
TGTGCCAGCAGTTTAGTGACAGGGGTTGCGGGCAGTTCACCCCTCCACTTT
>.|TRBV11-3|.|TRBJ2-7|17
CASSSGQGIAGAGEQYF
TGTGCCAGCAGCTCGGGACAGGGGATAGCGGGAGCGGGTGAGCAGTACTTC
>.|TRBV15|.|TRBJ1-2|12
CATSRDKDGYTF
TGTGCCACCAGCCGGGACAAAGATGGCTACACCTTC
>.|TRBV9|.|TRBJ1-1|12
CASGQLNTEAFF
TGTGCCAGCGGACAGCTGAACACTGAAGCTTTCTTT
>.|TRBV7-9|few|TRBJ1-2|15
CASSLAEGAGHGYTF
TGTGCCAGCAGCTTAGCGGAAGGGGCGGGCCATGGCTACACCTTC
>TRBD2|TRBV7-6|.|TRBJ2-1|19
CASSLVVAGGPGSYNEQFF
TGTGCCAGCAGCTTAGTAGTAGCGGGGGGGCCGGGCTCCTACAATGAGCAGTTCTTC
>.|TRBV5-6|.|TRBJ1-1|12
CASSPGGTEAFF
TGTGCCAGCAGCCCGGGAGGCACTGAAGCTTTCTTT
>TRBD1|TRBV7-6|.|TRBJ2-5|14
CASSSGTGQETQYF
TGTGCCAGCAGTTCCGGGACAGGCCAAGAGACCCAGTACTTC
>TRBD2|TRBV4-1|.|TRBJ2-3|16
CASSPLAGGPTDTQYF
TGCGCCAGCAGCCCCCTAGCGGGAGGCCCCACAGATACGCAGTATTTT
>.|TRBV27|.|TRBJ2-7|14
CASSSVMHKTGQYF
TGTGCCAGCAGTTCAGTGATGCACAAGACAGGACAGTACTTC
>.|TRBV29-1|.|TRBJ2-7|14
CSVTSRADFYEQYF
TGCAGCGTAACTTCCCGGGCGGATTTCTACGAGCAGTACTTC
>.|TRBV28|.|TRBJ2-4|14
CASSHPRGKNIQYF
TGTGCCAGCAGCCACCCCCGGGGCAAAAACATTCAGTACTTC
>TRBD2|TRBV27|.|TRBJ2-7|16
CASSQGLAGVGYEQYF
TGTGCCAGCAGTCAGGGACTAGCGGGAGTAGGCTACGAGCAGTACTTC
>.|TRBV28|.|TRBJ1-1|16
CASSFRPSLRNTEAFF
TGTGCCAGCAGTTTTAGGCCGAGCCTCAGAAACACTGAAGCTTTCTTT
>.|TRBV15|once|TRBJ2-1|14
CATSREGGDPEQFF
TGTGCCACCAGCAGAGAAGGAGGGGATCCTGAGCAGTTCTTC
>.|TRBV9|.|TRBJ2-1|14
CASSDRDTGNEQFF
TGTGCCAGCAGCGATCGGGACACCGGCAATGAGCAGTTCTTC
>.|TRBV4-3|.|TRBJ1-5|16
CASSQETAGGEQPQHF
TGCGCCAGCAGCCAAGAGACCGCGGGGGGGGAGCAGCCCCAGCATTTT
>.|TRBV4-2|.|TRBJ1-1|12
CASSQRTDEAFF
TGTGCCAGCAGCCAACGTACAGATGAAGCTTTCTTT
>TRBD2|TRBV4-3|.|TRBJ2-2|17
CASSQDRLAGYTGELFF
TGCGCCAGCAGCCAAGATAGGTTAGCGGGTTACACCGGGGAGCTGTTTTTT
>.|TRBV9|.|TRBJ2-1|12
CASSGERYEQFF
TGTGCCAGCAGCGGGGAGAGGTATGAGCAGTTCTTC
>TRBD1|TRBV6-4|.|TRBJ2-1|15
CASSEGQGGYNEQFF
TGTGCCAGCAGTGAAGGACAGGGGGGTTACAATGAGCAGTTCTTC
>.|TRBV5-4|few|TRBJ2-7|12
CASSLVGAEQYF
TGTGCCAGCAGCTTGGTCGGTGCCGAGCAGTACTTC
>.|TRBV19|.|TRBJ1-2|14
CASSPRESARGYTF
TGTGCCAGTAGCCCCAGGGAATCAGCTCGTGGCTACACCTTC
>.|TRBV6-5|.|TRBJ1-4|14
CASSYGQFNEKLFF
TGTGCCAGCAGTTACGGACAGTTTAATGAAAAACTGTTTTTT
>.|TRBV11-1|.|TRBJ2-1|15
CASSILGPPYNEQFF
TGTGCCAGCAGCATTCTAGGGCCACCATACAATGAGCAGTTCTTC
>.|TRBV14|.|TRBJ1-5|13
CASSQDGGEPQHF
TGTGCCAGCAGCCAAGATGGCGGGGAGCCCCAGCATTTT
>.|TRBV7-8|.|TRBJ2-5|15
CASSFSDTQRETQYF
TGTGCCAGCAGCTTCTCGGATACGCAAAGGGAGACCCAGTACTTC
>TRBD1|TRBV27|.|TRBJ1-2|16
CASSLIFDRGNYGYTF
TGTGCCAGCAGTTTAATTTTTGACAGGGGGAACTATGGCTACACCTTC
>TRBD2|TRBV6-6|.|TRBJ2-5|16
CASTRGLAGELETQYF
TGTGCCAGCACCCGAGGACTAGCGGGGGAGTTAGAGACCCAGTACTTC
>.|TRBV5-1|.|TRBJ1-1|13
CASSGMRDTEAFF
TGCGCCAGCAGCGGGATGAGGGACACTGAAGCTTTCTTT
>.|TRBV9|once|TRBJ2-5|14
CASSVAGAQETQYF
TGTGCCAGCAGCGTAGCGGGGGCCCAAGAGACCCAGTACTTC
>TRBD2|TRBV2|.|TRBJ2-7|14
CASSGLAGGYEQYF
TGTGCCAGCAGTGGACTAGCGGGAGGGTACGAGCAGTACTTC
>TRBD2|TRBV7-3|.|TRBJ2-5|15
CASSPGGGRQETQYF
TGTGCCAGCAGCCCCGGGGGGGGGCGTCAAGAGACCCAGTACTTC
>.|TRBV6-1|.|TRBJ2-1|14
CASSEAADYNEQFF
TGTGCCAGCAGTGAAGCGGCGGACTACAATGAGCAGTTCTTC
>.|TRBV5-5|.|TRBJ1-4|16
CASSLALGGSNEKLFF
TGTGCCAGCAGCTTGGCGCTGGGGGGGTCTAATGAAAAACTGTTTTTT
>TRBD1|TRBV6-6|.|TRBJ1-6|15
CASSYQTGVNSPLHF
TGTGCCAGCAGCTACCAAACAGGGGTCAATTCACCCCTCCACTTT